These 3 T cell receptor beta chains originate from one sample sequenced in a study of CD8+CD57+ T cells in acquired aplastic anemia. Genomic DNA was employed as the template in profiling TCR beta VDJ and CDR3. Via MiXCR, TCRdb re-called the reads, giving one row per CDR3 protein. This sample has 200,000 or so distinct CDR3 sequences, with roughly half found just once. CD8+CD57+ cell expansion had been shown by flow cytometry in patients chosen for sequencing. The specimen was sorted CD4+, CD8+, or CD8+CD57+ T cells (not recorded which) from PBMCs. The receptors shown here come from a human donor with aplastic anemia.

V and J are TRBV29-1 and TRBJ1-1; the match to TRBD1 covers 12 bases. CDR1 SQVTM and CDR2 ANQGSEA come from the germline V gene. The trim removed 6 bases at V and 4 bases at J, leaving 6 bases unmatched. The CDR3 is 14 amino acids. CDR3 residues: CSVGQGAEGTEAFF. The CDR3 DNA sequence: TGCAGCGTGGGACAGGGGGCTGAGGGCACTGAAGCTTTCTTT.

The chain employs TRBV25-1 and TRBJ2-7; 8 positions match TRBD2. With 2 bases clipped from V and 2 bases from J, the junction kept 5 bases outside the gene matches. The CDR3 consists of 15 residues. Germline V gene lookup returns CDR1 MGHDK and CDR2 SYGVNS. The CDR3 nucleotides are TGTGCCAGCAGTGAAGTGGGGACTAGAACCTACGAGCAGTACTTC. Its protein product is CASSEVGTRTYEQYF.

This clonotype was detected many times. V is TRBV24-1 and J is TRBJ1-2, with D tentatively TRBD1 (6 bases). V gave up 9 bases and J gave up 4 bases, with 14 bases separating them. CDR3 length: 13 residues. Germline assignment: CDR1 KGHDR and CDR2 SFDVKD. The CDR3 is CATLGGGPYGYTF. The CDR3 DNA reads TGTGCCACCCTAGGGGGGGGGCCCTATGGCTACACCTTC.